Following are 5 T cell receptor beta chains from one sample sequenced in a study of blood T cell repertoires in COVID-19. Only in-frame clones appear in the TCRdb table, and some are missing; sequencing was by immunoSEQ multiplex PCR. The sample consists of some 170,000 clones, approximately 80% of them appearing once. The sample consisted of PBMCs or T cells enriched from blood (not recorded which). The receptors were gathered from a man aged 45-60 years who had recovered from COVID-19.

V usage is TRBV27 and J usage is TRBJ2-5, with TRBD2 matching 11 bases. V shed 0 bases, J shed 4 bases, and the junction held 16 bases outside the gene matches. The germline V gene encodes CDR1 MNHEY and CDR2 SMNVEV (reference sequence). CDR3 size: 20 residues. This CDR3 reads CASSLSFPTDSGGARETQYF. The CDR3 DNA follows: TGTGCCAGCAGTTTATCGTTCCCGACAGATAGCGGGGGGGCAAGAGAGACCCAGTACTTC.

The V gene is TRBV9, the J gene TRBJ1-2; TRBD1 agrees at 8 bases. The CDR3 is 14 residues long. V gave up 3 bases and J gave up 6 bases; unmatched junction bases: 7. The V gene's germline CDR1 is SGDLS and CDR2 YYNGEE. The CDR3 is CASSAYRGSDGYTF. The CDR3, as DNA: TGTGCCAGCAGCGCGTACAGGGGGTCGGATGGCTACACCTTC.

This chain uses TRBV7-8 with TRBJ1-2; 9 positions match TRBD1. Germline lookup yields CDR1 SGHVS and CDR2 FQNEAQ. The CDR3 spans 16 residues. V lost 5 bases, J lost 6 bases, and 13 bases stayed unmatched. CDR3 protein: CASSAQSQGAKHGYTF. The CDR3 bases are TGTGCCAGCAGCGCACAGTCACAGGGGGCAAAGCATGGCTACACCTTC.

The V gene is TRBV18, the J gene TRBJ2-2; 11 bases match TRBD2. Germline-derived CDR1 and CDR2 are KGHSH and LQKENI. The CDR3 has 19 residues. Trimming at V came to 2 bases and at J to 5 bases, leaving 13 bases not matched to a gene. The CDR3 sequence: CASSPVRLAGGRWTGELFF. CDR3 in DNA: TGTGCCAGCTCACCAGTGAGGCTAGCGGGGGGCCGGTGGACCGGGGAGCTGTTTTTT.

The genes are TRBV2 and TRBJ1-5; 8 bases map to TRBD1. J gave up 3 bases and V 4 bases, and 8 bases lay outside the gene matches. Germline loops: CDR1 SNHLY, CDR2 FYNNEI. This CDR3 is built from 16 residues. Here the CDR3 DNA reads TGTGCCAGCAGTGGGTCAACACAGGGGGACAATCAGCCCCAGCATTTT. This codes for CASSGSTQGDNQPQHF.